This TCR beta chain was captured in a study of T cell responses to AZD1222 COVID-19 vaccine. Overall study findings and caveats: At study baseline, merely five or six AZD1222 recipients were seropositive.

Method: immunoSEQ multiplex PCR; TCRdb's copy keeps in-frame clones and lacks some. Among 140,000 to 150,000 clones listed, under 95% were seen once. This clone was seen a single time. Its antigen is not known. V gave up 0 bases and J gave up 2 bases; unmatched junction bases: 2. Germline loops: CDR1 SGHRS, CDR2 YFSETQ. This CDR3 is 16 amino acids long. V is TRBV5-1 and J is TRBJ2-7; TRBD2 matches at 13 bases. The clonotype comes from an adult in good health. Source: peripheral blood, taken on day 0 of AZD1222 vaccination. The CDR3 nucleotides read TGCGCCAGCAGCTTGGAGGGGACTAGCGGGACCTACGAGCAGTACTTC. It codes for CASSLEGTSGTYEQYF.